This entry concerns a single T cell receptor (beta chain). Its specificity is unknown. The junction had 8 bases not matched to a gene; V was cut back by 4 bases and J by 8 bases. The CDR3 consists of 16 residues. From germline, CDR1 is KGHDR and CDR2 SFDVKD. CDR3 sequences, V/J genes, frequencies and template counts came from survey-depth TCRbeta sequencing. Some clones are missing from TCRdb's copy, which holds only in-frame ones; the method was immunoSEQ multiplex PCR. This sample has 42,000 or so clones, with about nine tenths found just once. This record comes from a study of tissue T cells after allogeneic stem cell transplantation. As for the study in general: Of the grafts for graft-versus-host disease patients, four were unmodified and three CD34-selected. Viable blood and marrow gave sorted CD3+ T cells if numbers allowed.

Study-level findings and limits: Anatomically similar tissues had similar TCR repertoires within each patient.

Sample: blood, taken before transplantation. This clonotype was sampled from a woman aged 35 to 69 who later had graft-versus-host disease after an allogeneic stem cell transplant. The J gene is TRBJ2-1, the V gene TRBV24-1, with 12 bases that match TRBD2. The CDR3 coding sequence is TGTGCCACCAGTGACCCCGAGACTAGCGGGAGCTATGAGCAGTTCTTC. Its protein is CATSDPETSGSYEQFF.